The 30 T cell receptor beta chains below were found in one sample sequenced in a study of T cells in Graves' hyperthyroidism and ophthalmopathy. Amplified regions were TCR beta CDR3 sequences from RNA transcripts. The HTBI primer set served for first-round RT-PCR of the TCR CDR3. One entry per CDR3 protein, called by TCRdb with MiXCR from the multiplex PCR reads. The sample yields about 480,000 distinct CDR3 sequences, around an eighth seen once. The sample comprised blood. The receptors originated from a woman younger than 35 with Graves' hyperthyroidism.

The gene calls are TRBV2 and TRBJ1-5, with 10 bases fitting TRBD1. CDR1 is SNHLY and CDR2 is FYNNEI in the germline V gene. V trimming: 8 bases; J trimming: 6 bases; junction bases outside the gene matches: 4. The length of the CDR3 is 13 residues. CDR3 coding DNA: TGTGCCAGCGACGGACAGGGGGGTCAGCCCCAGCATTTT. Translated: CASDGQGGQPQHF.

The chain links TRBV7-2 to TRBJ1-3, with 9 bases aligning to TRBD1. The CDR3 sequence is 15 residues long. After removal of 5 bases from V and 2 bases from J, the junction contained 4 bases not matched to a gene. Germline V gene data show CDR1 as SGHTA and CDR2 as FQGNSA. The CDR3 coding sequence is TGTGCCAGCAGCGCGACAGGGGGAACTGGAAACACCATATATTTT. Encoded protein: CASSATGGTGNTIYF. The variable domain in full, completed from reference TRBV7-2 and TRBJ1-3, reads GAGVSQSPSNKVTEKGKDVELRCDPISGHTALYWYRQSLGQGLEFLIYFQGNSAPDKSGLPSDRFSAERTGGSVSTLTIQRTQQEDSAVYLCASSATGGTGNTIYFGEGSWLTVV.

The chain couples TRBV5-1 to TRBJ2-3; D tentatively fits TRBD1 or TRBD2 (6 bases each). Between the trimmed V and J ends, which lost 4 bases and 6 bases, there was a span of 15 bases. Looked up from germline, CDR1 is SGHRS and CDR2 is YFSETQ. The length of the CDR3 is 14 residues. The CDR3: CASSLGGRHDTQYF. Here the CDR3 DNA reads TGCGCCAGCAGCCTTGGGGGGCGACATGATACGCAGTATTTT.

This clonotype was recorded at least ten times. CDR3: CASSAHWGGRWYEQYF. CDR3 bases: TGTGCCAGTAGCGCCCACTGGGGCGGGAGATGGTACGAGCAGTACTTC. The V call is TRBV19, the J call TRBJ2-7; 7 bases match TRBD2. Germline CDR1 LNHDA, CDR2 SQIVND (reference sequence). This CDR3 region has 16 residues. V lost 6 bases to trimming and J lost 4 bases; unmatched junction nucleotides: 15.

This clonotype was counted ten times or more. The V and J genes are TRBV7-9 and TRBJ1-6, with 11 bases lining up with TRBD1. Germline V gene data show CDR1 as SEHNR and CDR2 as FQNEAQ (reference sequence). V trimming: 3 bases; J trimming: 10 bases; junction bases outside the gene matches: 5. This CDR3 has 15 residues. The CDR3 DNA reads as TGTGCCAGCAGCTTGGGGGACAGGGGGGAATCACCCCTCCACTTT. Translation: CASSLGDRGESPLHF.

This clonotype came up many times. This chain links TRBV10-3 with TRBJ2-7, with D possibly matching TRBD2 (5 bases). The germline V gene has CDR1 ENHRY and CDR2 SYGVKD. V was shortened by 2 bases and J by 2 bases, with 10 bases between the two germline ends. The CDR3 has 14 amino acids. The CDR3, as DNA: TGTGCCATCAGTGAGAGCGGCAGTACCTACGAGCAGTACGTC. Encoded protein: CAISESGSTYEQYV.

This clonotype was observed many times. The chain joins TRBV2 to TRBJ1-2; 7 bases map to TRBD1. This CDR3 contains 14 residues. Per the germline V gene, CDR1 is SNHLY and CDR2 is FYNNEI. With 4 bases clipped from V and 4 bases from J, the junction kept 6 bases outside the gene matches. Here the CDR3 DNA reads TGTGCCAGCAGTGTGGGCAGGGGGACCTATGGCTACACCTTC. It encodes CASSVGRGTYGYTF.

The genes are TRBV6-1 and TRBJ2-5; 7 bases are shared with TRBD2. The junction had 5 bases not matched to a gene; V was cut back by 5 bases and J by 5 bases. The CDR3 is made up of 13 amino acids. The germline CDR1 and CDR2 sequences are MNHNS and SASEGT. CDR3 DNA sequence: TGTGCCAGCAGTAGGCGGGAGCGGGAGACCCAGTACTTC. This sequence encodes CASSRRERETQYF.

This chain links TRBV4-1 with TRBJ1-1; weak D call: TRBD1 (5 bases). The CDR3 totals 17 residues. V lost 4 bases, J lost 0 bases, and 18 bases lay in between. CDR1 and CDR2 from the germline V gene are MGHRA and YSYEKL. In DNA form, the CDR3 reads TGCGCCAGCAGCCCATCGCCCCCCGGGACCATGAACACTGAAGCTTTCTTT. Translated, it gives CASSPSPPGTMNTEAFF.

This clonotype was detected ten times or more. V is TRBV20-1 and J is TRBJ2-1, with no clear D. CDR3 length: 15 amino acids. The ends were cut back, 6 bases at V and 1 base at J, with 16 bases in the middle. Germline-derived CDR1 and CDR2 are DFQATT and SNEGSKA (reference sequence). CDR3 DNA sequence: TGCAGTGCGTACACCGCTAGTGTTTCCTACAATGAGCAGTTCTTC. This codes for CSAYTASVSYNEQFF.

Many counts were recorded for this clonotype. The chain combines TRBV29-1 with TRBJ2-1; a weak D match, TRBD1 (5 bases). There are 18 residues in the CDR3. Trimming took off 5 bases at V and 1 base at J, with 24 bases between the two ends. CDR1 is SQVTM and CDR2 is ANQGSEA in the germline V gene. This CDR3 reads CSVLEITGDLGSYNEQFF. CDR3 DNA: TGCAGCGTTCTGGAGATAACAGGAGACTTGGGTTCCTACAATGAGCAGTTCTTC.

This clonotype was seen more than once but under ten times. The V gene is TRBV7-9, the J gene TRBJ1-4; D is unresolved. The CDR3 has 14 residues. Trimming left V 3 bases short and J 2 bases short, with 7 bases between. The germline CDR1 and CDR2 sequences are SEHNR and FQNEAQ (reference sequence). The CDR3 loop is CASSLTDTNEKLFF. As DNA, the CDR3 is TGTGCCAGCAGCTTGACCGATACTAATGAAAAACTGTTTTTT.

The CDR3 loop is CASSERRGPDDTQYF. The CDR3 region has the DNA TGCGCCAGCAGTGAGCGGAGGGGCCCGGACGATACGCAGTATTTT. The chain joins TRBV10-1 to TRBJ2-3, with D possibly TRBD2 on 6 matching bases. CDR1 and CDR2 (germline): WNHNN, SYGVQD (reference sequence). The CDR3 is 15 amino acids. The V and J ends lost 2 bases and 6 bases respectively, with 15 bases between them.

This clonotype was seen at least ten times. The V and J genes are TRBV12-3 or TRBV12-4 and TRBJ1-5; D is ambiguous. V gave up 7 bases and J gave up 4 bases, with 14 bases separating them. CDR3 length equals 14 residues. CDR3 in amino acids: CASNFMGLNQPQHF. CDR3 nucleotide sequence: TGTGCCAGCAATTTTATGGGCCTTAATCAGCCCCAGCATTTT.

At least ten counts were recorded for this clonotype. The chain recombines TRBV6-1 with TRBJ1-4, with a tentative D call TRBD1 (6 bases). Germline lookup yields CDR1 MNHNS and CDR2 SASEGT. Trimming cost V 3 bases and J 5 bases, with 13 bases left between them. The CDR3 runs 15 residues. Here the CDR3 reads CASSETQGSNEKLFF. CDR3 in DNA: TGTGCCAGCAGTGAGACGCAGGGGTCGAATGAAAAACTGTTTTTT.

This clonotype appeared many times. This rearrangement joins TRBV30 to TRBJ1-3; 9 bases are a match to TRBD1. This CDR3 region has 16 residues. Germline V gene lookup returns CDR1 GTSNPN and CDR2 SVGIG (reference sequence). Trimming took 1 base from V and 2 from J; bases not matched to a gene: 6. The CDR3 protein is CAWSEGQGWAGNTIYF. The CDR3, as DNA: TGTGCCTGGAGTGAGGGACAGGGATGGGCTGGAAACACCATATATTTT.

The chain carries TRBV9 and TRBJ1-2; tentatively, D is TRBD1 (6 bases). CDR3 length: 12 residues. V was clipped by 3 bases and J by 6 bases, with 9 bases between them. The germline CDR1 and CDR2 sequences are SGDLS and YYNGEE. Written as DNA, the CDR3 is TGTGCCAGCAGCGCACAGGGTCATGGCTACACCTTC. Its translation is CASSAQGHGYTF.

The rearrangement links TRBV4-1 to TRBJ2-7; 13 bases fit TRBD2. The germline CDR1 and CDR2 sequences are MGHRA and YSYEKL. The CDR3 totals 15 residues. The trim removed 5 bases at V and 6 bases at J, leaving 7 bases unmatched. The CDR3 region is CASSKGLAGVREQYF. The CDR3 DNA follows: TGCGCCAGCAGCAAAGGACTAGCGGGAGTCCGCGAGCAGTACTTC.

This chain links TRBV19 with TRBJ1-5; D might be TRBD1 (6 bases). Germline loops: CDR1 LNHDA, CDR2 SQIVND (reference sequence). The CDR3 loop spans 17 amino acids. The V gene lost 5 bases and the J gene lost 0 bases, with 17 bases spanning the gap. CDR3 in DNA: TGTGCCAGTAGTTACTTTCGGACAGTTTATAGCAATCAGCCCCAGCATTTT. Translation gives CASSYFRTVYSNQPQHF.

The table lists this clonotype with a few counts. This chain joins TRBV25-1 and TRBJ2-3; 11 bases fit TRBD1. This CDR3 comprises 19 residues. CDR1 and CDR2 from the germline V gene are MGHDK and SYGVNS. V was clipped by 3 bases and J by 3 bases; unmatched bases: 14. The chain's CDR3 is CASSDLGQGASIGTDTQYF. CDR3 sequence (DNA): TGTGCCAGCAGTGACCTCGGACAGGGGGCCTCTATTGGGACAGATACGCAGTATTTT.

In its sample, this clonotype was seen a few times. The chain employs TRBV20-1 and TRBJ2-7; D uncertain. This CDR3 has 11 residues. Trimming left V 6 bases short and J 3 bases short, with 9 bases between. The V gene's germline CDR1 is DFQATT and CDR2 SNEGSKA (reference sequence). As DNA, the CDR3 is TGCAGTGCCCTCCTGGACTACGAGCAGTACTTC. Translating it yields CSALLDYEQYF.

The table lists this clonotype with many counts. The chain couples TRBV30 to TRBJ2-1, with D unclear. Trimming took 0 bases from V and 10 from J, leaving 10 bases between them. From germline, CDR1 is GTSNPN and CDR2 SVGIG (reference sequence). The CDR3 sequence is 12 residues long. The CDR3 reads CAWSVGRREQFF. The CDR3 bases are TGTGCCTGGAGTGTAGGTAGGCGGGAGCAGTTCTTC. Variable domain in full (rest from reference TRBV30 and TRBJ2-1): SQTIHQWPATLVQPVGSPLSLECTVEGTSNPNLYWYRQAAGRGLQLLFYSVGIGQISSEVPQNLSASRPQDRQFILSSKKLLLSDSGFYLCAWSVGRREQFFGPGTRLTVL.

The rearrangement links TRBV4-2 to TRBJ1-5, with 7 bases fitting TRBD1. Germline V gene data show CDR1 as LGHNA and CDR2 as YNFKEQ. The length of the CDR3 is 14 residues. V was pared by 7 bases and J by 6 bases, with 9 bases of the junction left unmatched. The CDR3 sequence: CASNPGTETQPQHF. The CDR3 DNA reads TGTGCCAGCAACCCCGGGACAGAAACTCAGCCCCAGCATTTT.

This clonotype was seen at least ten times. This CDR3 reads CASSDTSGRQKTQYF. As DNA, the CDR3 is TGTGCCAGCAGCGATACTAGCGGGAGACAGAAGACCCAGTACTTC. The chain joins TRBV3-1 to TRBJ2-5, with 11 positions matching TRBD2. V shed 5 bases, J shed 6 bases, and the junction held 8 bases outside the gene matches. The CDR3 runs to 15 residues. CDR1 and CDR2 from the germline V gene are LGHDT and YNNKEL (reference sequence).

This clonotype appeared many times. This chain uses TRBV19 with TRBJ2-2; D remains ambiguous. V lost 7 bases to trimming and J lost 9 bases, with 21 bases between them. The CDR3 consists of 15 residues. The V gene's germline CDR1 is LNHDA and CDR2 SQIVND (reference sequence). CDR3 loop: CASNLANSGPRELFF. The CDR3 DNA reads as TGTGCCAGTAACCTGGCTAACTCAGGTCCGCGGGAGCTGTTTTTT.

This clonotype was recorded many times. The rearrangement links TRBV11-1 to TRBJ2-1; perhaps D is TRBD1 or TRBD2 (5 bases each). In germline, CDR1 is SGHAT, CDR2 FQDESV (reference sequence). Trimming removed 5 bases at V and 8 bases at J, with 10 bases between. The CDR3 consists of 12 residues. In DNA, the CDR3 is TGTGCCAGCAGCCCAGGGACCTATGAGCAGTTCTTC. This sequence encodes CASSPGTYEQFF.

The table lists this clonotype with a few counts. V gene TRBV20-1 combines with J gene TRBJ2-7, with 8 bases fitting TRBD2. The trim removed 4 bases at V and 4 bases at J, leaving 3 bases unmatched. This CDR3 has 12 residues. Per germline, CDR1 DFQATT and CDR2 SNEGSKA (reference sequence). CDR3 region: CSATSGLYEQYF. In nucleotides, the CDR3 is TGCAGTGCTACTAGCGGGCTTTACGAGCAGTACTTC.

This clonotype was seen repeatedly, ten times or more. V usage is TRBV28 and J usage is TRBJ2-7, with TRBD1 as a possible D gene (5 bases). Germline CDR1 is MDHEN and CDR2 is SYDVKM. The CDR3 is 13 amino acids. The germline V and J ends were trimmed by 5 bases and 2 bases, with 10 bases remaining between them. The CDR3 reads CASSKGSTYEQYF. The CDR3 nucleotides are TGTGCCAGCAGTAAGGGGTCTACCTACGAGCAGTACTTC.

This clonotype was seen repeatedly, ten times or more. The chain employs TRBV27 and TRBJ2-1; D may be TRBD2 (6 bases). V lost 4 bases to trimming and J lost 2 bases, with 15 bases between them. The CDR3 consists of 16 residues. The V gene's germline CDR1 is MNHEY and CDR2 SMNVEV (reference sequence). The CDR3 DNA reads as TGTGCCAGCAGTTCCACCGGGACTCTCCCCTACAATGAGCAGTTCTTC. Its translation is CASSSTGTLPYNEQFF.

This clonotype appeared many times. The chain combines TRBV2 with TRBJ1-2; possible D gene TRBD1, 6 bases. Per the germline V gene, CDR1 is SNHLY and CDR2 is FYNNEI. The germline V and J ends were trimmed by 7 bases and 1 base, with 10 bases remaining between them. The CDR3 has 13 amino acids. The CDR3 is CASNRDVNYGYTF. CDR3 in DNA: TGTGCCAGCAACAGGGATGTTAACTATGGCTACACCTTC. Combining the CDR3 with reference TRBV2 and TRBJ1-2 gives the whole variable domain EPEVTQTPSHQVTQMGQEVILRCVPISNHLYFYWYRQILGQKVEFLVSFYNNEISEKSEIFDDQFSVERPDGSNFTLKIRSTKLEDSAMYFCASNRDVNYGYTFGSGTRLTVV.